This TCR beta chain was sequenced for a study of vaccination and CD4 T cells after COVID-19. The V and J ends lost 9 bases and 5 bases, in that order; junction bases with no gene match: 5. This CDR3 has 12 residues. The Oncomine TCR Beta short-read assay generated sequence data from the DNA of cultured CD4+ T cells. Each CDR3 protein gets one entry after TCRdb re-called the PCR reads with MiXCR. The table records about 9,200 distinct CDR3 sequences, approximately 50% of them present only once. Treatment defined: approximately nine-day PBMC culture with coronavirus spike peptide pools or control peptides (ViraFEST assay). This clonotype was counted between two and nine times. Its antigen is still unknown.

Sequencing was carried out using CD4+ T cells from blood, cultured in vitro. The gene calls are TRBV23-1 and TRBJ2-5, with 8 bases fitting TRBD1. TRBV23-1 is given ORF status, its function remaining uncertain. The TCR originated in a human donor who had recovered from COVID-19. The DNA for the CDR3 is TGCGCCAGGGACAGGGCTGAGGAGACCCAGTACTTC. It encodes CARDRAEETQYF.